The subject of this entry is one T cell receptor (beta chain). Its matching antigen is unknown. The data derive from a study of T cell responses to AZD1222 COVID-19 vaccine. Study-wide results and caveats: Reportedly, close to half of spike-specific TCRs are directed against unmutated variant regions.

Clones were sequenced by immunoSEQ multiplex PCR, and TCRdb holds only the in-frame ones, with some missing. Of some 180,000 clones in the sample, about nine tenths were seen once. The clonotype was recovered from an adult who received the AZD1222 COVID-19 vaccine. The material was peripheral blood, obtained 28 days after the second AZD1222 dose.

CDR3 protein: CASFGWAEEKLFF. CDR3 sequence (DNA): TGTGCCAGCTTTGGGTGGGCGGAGGAAAAACTGTTTTTT. The V and J genes are TRBV6-5 and TRBJ1-4; the D is unclear. Per germline, CDR1 MNHEY and CDR2 SVGAGI. With 8 bases removed from V and 8 bases from J, the gap between germline ends came to 15 bases. The CDR3 runs to 13 residues.